These 10 T cell receptor beta chains were all obtained from the same sample, sequenced in a study of neurological immune-mediated disorders. Time point noted: longitudinal time-point 3. From the 5' RACE reads, TCRdb called clonotypes with MiXCR, one entry per CDR3 protein. The sample carries some 55,000 distinct CDR3 sequences, 7% to 10% recorded once. The sequenced sample consisted of PBMCs. The receptor source for this set is a woman aged 40 to 50 in good health.

This clonotype was recorded many times. The chain joins TRBV20-1 to TRBJ2-3, with TRBD2 identical over 16 bases. The CDR3 totals 14 residues. V lost 8 bases and J lost 5; bases outside the gene matches: 4. Germline CDR1 reads DFQATT; CDR2 reads SNEGSKA (reference sequence). This chain's CDR3 is CSSGLAGGGDTQYF. For the CDR3, the DNA is TGCAGTTCGGGACTAGCGGGAGGGGGAGATACGCAGTATTTT.

Many counts were recorded for this clonotype. V and J are TRBV4-3 and TRBJ1-1, with 7 bases that match TRBD1. V dropped 8 bases and J dropped 1; count of bases not matched to a gene: 4. The CDR3 sequence is 13 residues long. The germline CDR1 and CDR2 sequences are LGHNA and YSLEER. The CDR3 protein is CASRGQTNTEAFF. CDR3 bases: TGCGCCAGCCGGGGACAGACGAACACTGAAGCTTTCTTT.

The V call is TRBV27, the J call TRBJ2-5, with TRBD1 as a possible D gene (6 bases). V gave up 5 bases and J gave up 5 bases, with 18 bases separating them. The CDR3 is 15 amino acids. Germline V gene sequence: CDR1 MNHEY, CDR2 SMNVEV (reference sequence). Here the CDR3 reads CASSPKGLGAETQYF. The CDR3 DNA sequence: TGTGCCAGCAGTCCAAAGGGGCTGGGGGCGGAGACCCAGTACTTC.

The table lists this clonotype with many counts. The chain joins TRBV15 to TRBJ2-1, with 7 bases fitting TRBD1. V lost 8 bases, J lost 0 bases, and 4 bases stayed unmatched. The CDR3 is 14 amino acids. Germline-derived CDR1 and CDR2 are LNHNV and YYDKDF (reference sequence). DNA for the CDR3: TGTGCCACCGAGGGGACAGACTCCTACAATGAGCAGTTCTTC. This gives the protein CATEGTDSYNEQFF. The whole variable domain, filled in from reference TRBV15 and TRBJ2-1, reads DAMVIQNPRYQVTQFGKPVTLSCSQTLNHNVMYWYQQKSSQAPKLLFHYYDKDFNNEADTPDNFQSRRPNTSFCFLDIRSPGLGDTAMYLCATEGTDSYNEQFFGPGTRLTVL.

This chain links TRBV6-5 with TRBJ1-3; a possible D gene is TRBD1 (5 bases). The V and J ends lost 5 bases and 0 bases respectively, with 8 bases between them. CDR1 is MNHEY, CDR2 SVGAGI, per germline. The CDR3 spans 14 residues. The CDR3 DNA reads as TGTGCCAGCAGTACAGGAGTCTCTGGAAACACCATATATTTT. Translated, it gives CASSTGVSGNTIYF.

This clonotype has more than one count but fewer than ten. The rearrangement uses TRBV5-5 and TRBJ1-1; weak D call: TRBD1 (6 bases). Germline-derived CDR1 and CDR2 are SGHKS and YYEKEE (reference sequence). The CDR3 is 14 residues long. V gave up 4 bases and J gave up 2 bases, with 12 bases separating them. This chain's CDR3 is CASSLPGANTEAFF. The CDR3 DNA sequence: TGTGCCAGCAGCCTGCCAGGGGCTAACACTGAAGCTTTCTTT.

This clonotype was observed many times. The J gene is TRBJ2-2, the V gene TRBV7-2; D is unresolved. CDR1 is SGHTA and CDR2 is FQGNSA in the germline V gene. This CDR3 contains 15 residues. The V gene lost 3 bases and the J gene lost 3 bases, with 11 bases spanning the gap. The CDR3 protein is CASSFWQRHTGELFF. CDR3 DNA sequence: TGTGCCAGCAGCTTCTGGCAGAGGCACACCGGGGAGCTGTTTTTT.

The chain couples TRBV5-6 to TRBJ1-1; D gene unclear. The V end lost 4 bases, the J end lost 2 bases, and 15 bases lay between the germline ends. Germline V CDR1 and CDR2: SGHDT, YYEEEE. The CDR3 is 15 amino acids. The CDR3 DNA is TGTGCCAGCAGCGCGCCACTGACGGGAAACACTGAAGCTTTCTTT. This gives the protein CASSAPLTGNTEAFF.

This clonotype came up many times. The J gene is TRBJ2-1, the V gene TRBV20-1, with D perhaps matching TRBD2 (6 bases). V was cut by 7 bases and J by 2 bases, with 18 bases left in between. Germline assignment: CDR1 DFQATT and CDR2 SNEGSKA (reference sequence). CDR3 length: 15 amino acids. CDR3 region: CSVTEGPRPYNEQFF. The CDR3, as DNA: TGCAGTGTCACGGAGGGCCCGCGACCCTACAATGAGCAGTTCTTC.

This clonotype was observed at least ten times. V is TRBV20-1 and J is TRBJ1-1, with D unclear. The V end was cut by 4 bases, the J end by 8 bases, with 17 bases between. This CDR3 is built from 13 residues. Germline lookup yields CDR1 DFQATT and CDR2 SNEGSKA (reference sequence). The CDR3 region is CSAIISARGEAFF. In nucleotides, the CDR3 is TGCAGTGCTATTATATCGGCACGGGGAGAAGCTTTCTTT.